Presented here are 28 T cell receptor beta chains from one specimen sequenced in a study of glioma-infiltrating T cells after dendritic cell vaccination (dated by TCRdb to 2016 to 2018). The method behind the library was the immunoSEQ multiplex PCR assay. TCRdb re-hosts the immuneACCESS table, in-frame sequences only. Its copies lack some clones; in the studies checked, an unresolved V gene accounts for under half of them, and the cause for the rest is not known. This sample holds 85,000 to 100,000 clones; roughly four fifths were observed only once. The ten largest clones represent approximately 2% of the sample. What this sample's time point label stands for: after dendritic cell vaccination, including at tumor progression/relapse. The material sequenced was blood, taken after dendritic cell vaccination. Receptors were obtained from a human donor with glioblastoma.

This clone was observed a few times. The rearrangement joins TRBV5-1 to TRBJ2-6; TRBD2 is a possible D gene (6 bases). This CDR3 region has 15 residues. With 3 bases removed from V and 2 bases from J, the gap between germline ends came to 9 bases. Germline V lookup: CDR1 SGHRS, CDR2 YFSETQ. The CDR3 sequence is CASSSGATGANVLTF. The DNA for the CDR3 is TGCGCCAGCAGCTCGGGAGCTACTGGGGCCAACGTCCTGACTTTC.

This clone has a single count. V and J are TRBV6-1 and TRBJ1-1, with unresolved D. The V gene lost 6 bases and the J gene lost 4 bases, with 12 bases spanning the gap. CDR3 length equals 13 residues. Germline loops: CDR1 MNHNS, CDR2 SASEGT. In nucleotides, the CDR3 is TGTGCCAGCAGCGCCGAGGGCGGCACTGAAGCTTTCTTT. This codes for CASSAEGGTEAFF.

This clone came up a few times. The chain recombines TRBV10-3 with TRBJ2-6, with 9 bases matching TRBD1. CDR3 length equals 16 residues. CDR1 is ENHRY and CDR2 is SYGVKD in the germline V gene. After removal of 6 bases from V and 3 bases from J, the junction contained 6 bases not matched to a gene. The CDR3, as DNA: TGTGCCATCAGCCGGGACAGGGCTAATGGGGCCAACGTCCTGACTTTC. Its translation: CAISRDRANGANVLTF.

J is TRBJ2-7 and V is TRBV28; D might be TRBD1 (6 bases). CDR3 length equals 15 residues. V lost 6 bases, J lost 0 bases, and 15 bases lay in between. Germline V gene lookup returns CDR1 MDHEN and CDR2 SYDVKM. As DNA, the CDR3 is TGTGCCAGCAGGTGGGACACCCTGGGCTCCTACGAGCAGTACTTC. Amino acid sequence: CASRWDTLGSYEQYF.

This clone was picked up one time. The CDR3 here is CASTEPGTGDYGYTF. The CDR3 DNA sequence: TGTGCCAGCACCGAACCCGGGACAGGGGACTATGGCTACACCTTC. The V gene is TRBV7-2, the J gene TRBJ1-2, with 10 bases aligning to TRBD1. This CDR3 is 15 amino acids long. The J segment lost 3 bases and the V segment lost 7 bases, leaving 8 bases of the junction unmatched. Germline loops: CDR1 SGHTA, CDR2 FQGNSA.

This sequence joins TRBV5-1 and TRBJ1-4; the D is unclear. This CDR3 has 15 residues. Deletions cut 0 bases from V and 3 bases from J, with 9 bases between. The germline V gene encodes CDR1 SGHRS and CDR2 YFSETQ. The DNA for the CDR3 is TGCGCCAGCAGCTTGGCGGGTACTGCTAATGAAAAACTGTTTTTT. Residues: CASSLAGTANEKLFF.

This chain joins TRBV27 and TRBJ1-2; the D gene is possibly TRBD1 (5 bases). Per germline, CDR1 MNHEY and CDR2 SMNVEV (reference sequence). Trimming stripped 3 bases from V and 14 bases from J, with 22 bases between. This CDR3 has 14 amino acids. The CDR3 region is CASSFPPRDGGWTF. Here the CDR3 DNA reads TGTGCCAGCAGTTTCCCCCCTCGTGACGGGGGATGGACCTTC.

The chain carries TRBV7-2 and TRBJ2-7; D remains unclear. Trimming removed 0 bases at V and 4 bases at J, with 10 bases between. The germline gives CDR1 SGHTA, CDR2 FQGNSA. CDR3 size: 14 residues. The CDR3 DNA reads as TGTGCCAGCAGCTTAGCAGGTAGCACATACGAGCAGTACGTC. As protein: CASSLAGSTYEQYV.

This CDR3 is CSVSPLGGGNTIYF. CDR3 DNA: TGCAGCGTTTCCCCCTTAGGGGGTGGAAACACCATATATTTT. The chain couples TRBV29-1 to TRBJ1-3, with D possibly matching TRBD1 (6 bases). V dropped 5 bases and J dropped 3 bases, with 14 bases sitting between them. This CDR3 is 14 amino acids long. Germline values: CDR1 SQVTM, CDR2 ANQGSEA. The full variable domain, rest sourced from reference TRBV29-1 and TRBJ1-3, is SAVISQKPSRDICQRGTSLTIQCQVDSQVTMMFWYRQQPGQSLTLIATANQGSEATYESGFVIDKFPISRPNLTFSTLTVSNMSPEDSSIYLCSVSPLGGGNTIYFGEGSWLTVV.

The rearrangement uses TRBV21-1 and TRBJ2-7; the DNA was not used to check the table's D call, TRBD1. TRBV21-1 is a pseudogene locus. The CDR3 contains 15 residues. CDR3 amino acids: CANSQGGTGKGEQYV. CDR3 coding DNA: TGTGCCAACTCGCAGGGAGGGACAGGGAAGGGTGAGCAGTACGTC.

This clone has just one count. The chain uses TRBV7-2 and TRBJ1-1, with TRBD1 as a possible D gene (6 bases). The germline V and J ends were trimmed by 5 bases and 4 bases, with 14 bases remaining between them. The CDR3 contains 14 residues. The V gene's germline CDR1 is SGHTA and CDR2 FQGNSA. The CDR3 DNA follows: TGTGCCAGCAGCCCACAGGGATTTGGCACTGAAGCTTTCTTT. It translates to CASSPQGFGTEAFF. The full variable domain, its missing parts supplied by reference TRBV7-2 and TRBJ1-1, is GAGVSQSPSNKVTEKGKDVELRCDPISGHTALYWYRQSLGQGLEFLIYFQGNSAPDKSGLPSDRFSAERTGGSVSTLTIQRTQQEDSAVYLCASSPQGFGTEAFFGQGTRLTVV.

The chain links TRBV7-3 to TRBJ2-1; TRBD2 agrees at 10 bases. After removal of 5 bases from V and 9 bases from J, the junction contained 13 bases not matched to a gene. Germline CDR1 SGHTA, CDR2 FQGTGA. The CDR3 consists of 16 residues. The CDR3 DNA reads as TGTGCCAGCAGCCCCCTTCCCGGGACTAGCGTGGGTGAGCAGTTCTTC. It encodes CASSPLPGTSVGEQFF. The full variable domain, with the rest looked up from reference TRBV7-3 and TRBJ2-1, is GAGVSQTPSNKVTEKGKYVELRCDPISGHTALYWYRQSLGQGPEFLIYFQGTGAADDSGLPNDRFFAVRPEGSVSTLKIQRTERGDSAVYLCASSPLPGTSVGEQFFGPGTRLTVL.

The chain is built from TRBV18 and TRBJ1-2; D is ambiguous. V was shortened by 3 bases and J by 8 bases, with 13 bases between the two germline ends. The CDR3 covers 13 residues. CDR1 is KGHSH and CDR2 is LQKENI in the germline V gene. The CDR3 coding sequence is TGTGCCAGCTCACCGGACTGGCCCGGGGGCTACACCTTC. Protein product: CASSPDWPGGYTF. The variable domain in full, with the rest retrieved from reference TRBV18 and TRBJ1-2, is NAGVMQNPRHLVRRRGQEARLRCSPMKGHSHVYWYRQLPEEGLKFMVYLQKENIIDESGMPKERFSAEFPKEGPSILRIQQVVRGDSAAYFCASSPDWPGGYTFGSGTRLTVV.

The CDR3 loop reads CASSPLAGTSINEQFF. For the CDR3, the DNA is TGTGCCAGCTCACCATTAGCCGGGACTAGCATCAATGAGCAGTTCTTC. This sequence joins TRBV18 and TRBJ2-1; TRBD2 matches 9 bases. This CDR3 is 16 amino acids long. Germline V gene lookup returns CDR1 KGHSH and CDR2 LQKENI. After removal of 2 bases from V and 6 bases from J, the junction contained 8 bases not matched to a gene.

This clone appeared a single time. The gene calls are TRBV19 and TRBJ2-2; 12 bases match TRBD1. J was trimmed by 6 bases and V by 1 base; bases with no gene match: 6. Germline V gene data show CDR1 as LNHDA and CDR2 as SQIVND (reference sequence). The CDR3 is made up of 17 amino acids. The CDR3, as DNA: TGTGCCAGTAGTATAGCGGGACAGGGGGCCGGGGCCGGGGAGCTGTTTTTT. This gives the protein CASSIAGQGAGAGELFF.

The chain employs TRBV19 and TRBJ1-1, with D maybe TRBD1 (5 bases). The V and J ends lost 7 bases and 5 bases respectively, with 14 bases between them. Germline assignment: CDR1 LNHDA and CDR2 SQIVND (reference sequence). The CDR3 totals 13 residues. The CDR3 sequence: CASKVAGRTEAFF. CDR3 nucleotides: TGTGCCAGTAAGGTGGCAGGGCGGACTGAAGCTTTCTTT. Drawing the rest from reference TRBV19 and TRBJ1-1, the complete variable domain is DGGITQSPKYLFRKEGQNVTLSCEQNLNHDAMYWYRQDPGQGLRLIYYSQIVNDFQKGDIAEGYSVSREKKESFPLTVTSAQKNPTAFYLCASKVAGRTEAFFGQGTRLTVV.

This chain connects TRBV7-8 to TRBJ1-4; perhaps TRBD1 as D (5 bases). Looked up from germline, CDR1 is SGHVS and CDR2 is FQNEAQ. The V and J ends lost 8 bases and 7 bases respectively, with 17 bases between them. CDR3 length: 14 residues. In nucleotides, the CDR3 is TGTGCCAGCCAAAGCGGGGGTATCAGTGAAAAACTGTTTTTT. Amino acids: CASQSGGISEKLFF.

The gene calls are TRBV6-6 and TRBJ1-5, with a tentative D call TRBD1 (5 bases). The CDR3 runs to 13 residues. V gave up 8 bases and J gave up 6 bases, with 14 bases separating them. CDR1 is MNHNY and CDR2 is SVGAGI in the germline V gene (reference sequence). The CDR3 loop reads CASQGGDGQPQHF. The DNA of the CDR3 is TGTGCCAGCCAAGGAGGGGATGGTCAGCCCCAGCATTTT.

The chain carries TRBV7-9 and TRBJ2-1, with D maybe TRBD2 (6 bases). The CDR3 totals 15 residues. The germline CDR1 and CDR2 sequences are SEHNR and FQNEAQ (reference sequence). Trimming removed 1 base at V and 8 bases at J, with 15 bases between. CDR3 DNA sequence: TGTGCCAGCAGCTTAGGTGGGAGCCCGGGGGATGAGCAGTTCTTC. As protein: CASSLGGSPGDEQFF.

For the CDR3, the DNA is TGTGCCAGCAGGGGGCAGGAACTCTCCTACGAGCAGTACTTC. Amino acids: CASRGQELSYEQYF. J is TRBJ2-5 and V is TRBV6-5, with a weak D call TRBD1 (5 bases). Near its end, the DNA agrees better with TRBJ2-7, so the J call may be wrong. Germline CDR1 is MNHEY and CDR2 is SVGAGI. This CDR3 has 14 residues.

This chain connects TRBV12-5 to TRBJ2-3; 8 nucleotides match TRBD1. The CDR3 is made up of 17 amino acids. The V and J ends lost 0 bases and 4 bases, in that order; junction bases with no gene match: 9. CDR1 is LGHNT and CDR2 is FRNRAP in the germline V gene. CDR3 loop: CASGLVIGQGVADTQYF. CDR3 nucleotides: TGTGCTAGTGGTTTGGTGATCGGACAGGGAGTGGCAGATACGCAGTATTTT.

The rearrangement uses TRBV18 and TRBJ1-1, with 7 positions matching TRBD1. Germline values: CDR1 KGHSH, CDR2 LQKENI. The CDR3 has 14 residues. With 3 bases clipped from V and 6 bases from J, the junction kept 7 bases outside the gene matches. The CDR3: CASSPPATGSEAFF. The CDR3 coding sequence is TGTGCCAGCTCACCCCCTGCGACAGGGTCTGAAGCTTTCTTT.

This clone was detected only once. At one end, the junction sequence differs from germline, possibly due to a read error. The chain combines TRBV25-1 with TRBJ2-7; 8 nucleotides line up with TRBD1. The CDR3 is made up of 15 amino acids. Germline V gene data show CDR1 as MGHDK and CDR2 as SYGVNS. CDR3 loop: CASSDPRGRAYGQYF. DNA for the CDR3: TGTGCCAGCAGTGACCCCAGGGGGCGCGCCTACGGGCAGTACTTC.

The chain uses TRBV6-6 and TRBJ2-7; 9 nucleotides align to TRBD1. Germline CDR1 reads MNHNY; CDR2 reads SVGAGI (reference sequence). CDR3 length: 13 amino acids. J lost 4 bases, V lost 4 bases, and 2 bases had no gene match. The CDR3 spells CASSFGTGYEQYV. In DNA, the CDR3 is TGTGCCAGCAGTTTCGGGACAGGGTACGAGCAGTACGTC.

Turning to this clone: Other DNA sequences within the sample encode an identical CDR3. The chain combines TRBV20-1 with TRBJ1-2; D unclear. The CDR3 has 11 residues. Germline CDR1 and CDR2: DFQATT and SNEGSKA (reference sequence). Trimming took 1 base from V and 3 from J, leaving 3 bases between them. The CDR3 coding sequence is TGCAGTGCTAGAGCTGACTATGGCTACACCTTC. It translates to CSARADYGYTF.

This clone occurred a few times. This rearrangement joins TRBV5-1 to TRBJ2-5, with TRBD2 matching over 7 bases. Germline loops: CDR1 SGHRS, CDR2 YFSETQ. Trimming took 0 bases from V and 5 from J; bases not matched to a gene: 10. The CDR3 totals 16 residues. CDR3 amino acids: CASSLAVLANPETQYF. Here the CDR3 DNA reads TGCGCCAGCAGCTTGGCCGTACTAGCGAATCCTGAGACCCAGTACTTC.

Only a few counts were recorded for this clone. V is TRBV10-3 and J is TRBJ1-1; a weak D match, TRBD1 (6 bases). CDR1 is ENHRY, CDR2 SYGVKD, per germline. Trimming left V 3 bases short and J 4 bases short, with 15 bases between. This CDR3 region has 15 residues. The CDR3 nucleotides read TGTGCCATCAGTGACCCGACAGGCATGGGCACTGAAGCTTTCTTT. It encodes CAISDPTGMGTEAFF.

The chain uses TRBV7-9 and TRBJ1-4; tentative D call: TRBD1 (5 bases). Germline V CDR1 and CDR2: SEHNR, FQNEAQ (reference sequence). The CDR3 is 15 amino acids. V was cut by 3 bases and J by 4 bases, with 12 bases left in between. The CDR3 here is CASSLRGGGNEKLFF. CDR3 in DNA: TGTGCCAGCAGCTTGCGGGGTGGGGGTAATGAAAAACTGTTTTTT.